A selection of T cell receptor beta chains follows, all from one sample in a study of blood T cell repertoires in COVID-19. Sequencing was performed with immunoSEQ multiplex PCR; in TCRdb, only in-frame clones are kept and a portion is missing. The sample has 100,000 to 150,000 clones, around 88% seen once. The source material was peripheral blood. Receptors originate from a man aged 50 or older with acute or convalescent COVID-19. CDR3s include the opening cysteine and the closing phenylalanine or tryptophan. The order of the fields is D gene, J gene, V gene, clone size, CDR3 protein, CDR3 DNA. A D gene is named only where the DNA matches it firmly. Clone size is not always given. Where it is, it says once, few, many or a class for expanded clones.

TRBD2,TRBJ2-3,TRBV28,NA,CASSEYRVSGGDTQYF,TGTGCCAGCAGCGAATACCGGGTCTCGGGGGGGGATACGCAGTATTTT
NA,TRBJ2-3,TRBV28,NA,CASSPIKGEGTDTQYF,TGTGCCAGCAGCCCGATTAAGGGGGAAGGCACAGATACGCAGTATTTT
NA,TRBJ1-2,TRBV6-1,NA,CASSEEAGVSYGYTF,TGTGCCAGCAGTGAAGAGGCAGGGGTTAGCTATGGCTACACCTTC
NA,TRBJ1-2,TRBV13,NA,CASSYRPGSYGYTF,TGTGCCAGCAGCTACCGGCCGGGTTCCTATGGCTACACCTTC
NA,TRBJ1-5,TRBV23-1,NA,CASSQHPEDNQPQHF,TGCGCCAGCAGTCAACATCCCGAGGACAACCAGCCCCAGCATTTT
NA,TRBJ1-2,TRBV19,NA,CASVSGGSFGYTF,TGTGCCAGTGTGAGCGGGGGGAGTTTTGGCTACACCTTC
TRBD1,TRBJ1-2,TRBV9,once,CASSQIQGQGKTGYTF,TGTGCCAGCAGCCAGATACAGGGACAGGGCAAGACTGGCTACACCTTC
NA,TRBJ1-1,TRBV6-5,once,CASMKPGGRTEAFF,TGTGCCAGCATGAAACCGGGAGGGCGCACTGAAGCTTTCTTT
NA,TRBJ1-5,TRBV2,NA,CASSVGENQPQHF,TGTGCCAGCAGTGTCGGGGAGAATCAGCCCCAGCATTTT
NA,TRBJ2-5,TRBV20-1,NA,CSGLLLETQYF,TGCAGTGGTCTCCTCCTGGAGACCCAGTACTTC
NA,TRBJ1-1,TRBV3-1/TRBV3-2,few,CASSPWASNTEAFF,TGTGCCAGCAGCCCCTGGGCCTCGAACACTGAAGCTTTCTTT
NA,TRBJ2-7,TRBV7-9,few,CASSLIPNRVGEQYF,TGTGCCAGCAGCTTAATTCCGAACAGGGTTGGCGAGCAGTACTTC
NA,TRBJ2-5,TRBV10-3,NA,CAGSRQRAETQYF,TGTGCCGGCAGCAGGCAGAGGGCAGAGACCCAGTACTTC
TRBD1,TRBJ1-2,TRBV9,NA,CASSVSQGAYGYTF,TGTGCCAGCAGCGTATCCCAGGGGGCCTATGGCTACACCTTC
TRBD1,TRBJ1-1,TRBV7-8,NA,CASSLQGAMTEAFF,TGTGCCAGCAGCCTCCAGGGGGCGATGACTGAAGCTTTCTTT
NA,TRBJ2-1,TRBV20-1,NA,CSAPRKRQFF,TGCAGTGCTCCAAGAAAGAGGCAGTTCTTC
NA,TRBJ1-1,TRBV24-1,NA,CATSDGRRGNTEAFF,TGTGCCACCAGTGATGGCAGGAGGGGGAACACTGAAGCTTTCTTT
TRBD1,TRBJ1-2,TRBV15,NA,CATSRDLGQGWGYTF,TGTGCCACCAGCAGAGATCTGGGACAGGGTTGGGGCTACACCTTC
NA,TRBJ1-1,TRBV19,NA,CASSIVAAGNTEAFF,TGTGCCAGTAGTATAGTAGCGGCGGGGAACACTGAAGCTTTCTTT
NA,TRBJ2-3,TRBV5-6,NA,CASSFNIGSSTDTQYF,TGTGCCAGCAGCTTCAACATTGGCTCTAGCACAGATACGCAGTATTTT
TRBD1,TRBJ1-1,TRBV30,NA,CAWSRRPGQGVTEAFF,TGTGCCTGGAGTCGCCGGCCTGGACAGGGGGTCACTGAAGCTTTCTTT
NA,TRBJ1-5,TRBV6-5,NA,CASRGGTDNQPQHF,TGTGCCAGCAGAGGGGGAACCGACAATCAGCCCCAGCATTTT
TRBD1,TRBJ1-1,TRBV7-9,NA,CASSFGQENTEAFF,TGTGCCAGCAGCTTTGGACAGGAGAACACTGAAGCTTTCTTT
NA,TRBJ1-2,TRBV5-1,once,CASSLARGSILYGYTF,TGCGCCAGCAGCTTGGCCAGGGGCTCAATCCTCTATGGCTACACCTTC
TRBD2,TRBJ2-1,TRBV11-3,NA,CASSLGRLAGGITEQFF,TGTGCCAGCAGCTTAGGCCGCCTGGCGGGGGGCATCACTGAGCAGTTCTTC
TRBD2,TRBJ2-3,TRBV2,NA,CASSERIAGAGDTQYF,TGTGCCAGCAGTGAGAGGATAGCGGGAGCTGGAGATACGCAGTATTTT
NA,TRBJ1-2,TRBV30,NA,CAWTTATNYGYTF,TGTGCCTGGACGACAGCTACTAACTATGGCTACACCTTC
TRBD2,TRBJ2-1,TRBV18,NA,CASSPYRLAGTGEQFF,TGTGCCAGCTCACCATACCGACTAGCGGGGACAGGCGAGCAGTTCTTC
NA,TRBJ1-2,TRBV28,NA,CASSLAVGRTLYGYTF,TGTGCCAGCAGTTTAGCTGTCGGACGGACACTCTATGGCTACACCTTC
NA,TRBJ1-1,TRBV5-4,NA,CASSRPPGTEAFF,TGTGCCAGCAGCCGCCCCCCGGGCACTGAAGCTTTCTTT
NA,TRBJ1-5,TRBV4-1,NA,CASSQDLRDQPQHF,TGCGCCAGCAGCCAAGATCTTCGAGATCAGCCCCAGCATTTT
NA,TRBJ1-1,TRBV7-9,NA,CASSSRGSTEAFF,TGTGCCAGCAGTTCTAGGGGAAGCACTGAAGCTTTCTTT
TRBD1,TRBJ1-1,TRBV3-1/TRBV3-2,NA,CASSQEPGGVKLAFF,TGTGCCAGCAGCCAAGAACCAGGGGGAGTGAAGTTGGCTTTCTTT
NA,TRBJ2-3,TRBV5-1,NA,CASSLDSPSRDF,TGCGCCAGCAGCTTGGATAGTCCTTCGCGAGATTTT
NA,TRBJ2-2,TRBV2,few,CASREQITGELFF,TGTGCCAGCAGGGAACAGATCACCGGGGAGCTGTTTTTT
NA,TRBJ2-7,TRBV29-1,NA,CSVVVDRNYEQYF,TGCAGCGTTGTGGTGGACAGAAACTACGAGCAGTACTTC
NA,TRBJ1-1,TRBV5-1,NA,CASVPEAALNTEAFF,TGCGCCAGCGTCCCCGAGGCAGCTTTGAACACTGAAGCTTTCTTT
NA,TRBJ1-1,TRBV5-4,NA,CASSLPGEMNTEAFF,TGTGCCAGCAGCTTGCCTGGGGAGATGAACACTGAAGCTTTCTTT
TRBD2,TRBJ2-1,TRBV3-1/TRBV3-2,NA,CASSRTSGLREQFF,TGTGCCAGCAGCCGGACTAGCGGTCTCCGGGAGCAGTTCTTC
TRBD1,TRBJ2-1,TRBV3-1/TRBV3-2,NA,CASKQGAYNEQFF,TGTGCCAGCAAGCAGGGGGCCTACAATGAGCAGTTCTTC
TRBD2,TRBJ2-1,TRBV6-6,NA,CASSPLATSGWSYNEQFF,TGTGCCAGCAGTCCCCTAGCCACTAGCGGATGGTCCTACAATGAGCAGTTCTTC
TRBD1,TRBJ1-4,TRBV18,NA,CASSPFGQGVTTNEKLFF,TGTGCCAGCTCACCTTTCGGACAGGGGGTGACAACTAATGAAAAACTGTTTTTT
TRBD2,TRBJ2-7,TRBV27,NA,CASSPWTSGSYEQYF,TGTGCCAGCAGTCCCTGGACTAGCGGCTCCTACGAGCAGTACTTC